The 7 T cell receptor beta chains given below trace back to one sample, sequenced in a study of a mutant IDH1 vaccine in newly diagnosed glioma. Time point meaning: baseline, week 1 (first vaccination visit). Treatment specified: pre-vaccination baseline after standard-of-care therapy. Libraries were prepared by immunoSEQ multiplex PCR; TCRdb keeps only in-frame clonotypes and omits some of them. The sample has about 30,000 clones, over 70% seen once; the top ten hold under 25%. Sample: PBMCs, taken from a glioma patient treated with radiotherapy, temozolomide or both. The receptors derive from a young man with glioma.

The genes are TRBV7-9 and TRBJ2-6, with D hard to call. The length of the CDR3 is 13 residues. Trimming took 3 bases from V and 6 from J, leaving 6 bases between them. Germline lookup yields CDR1 SEHNR and CDR2 FQNEAQ (reference sequence). The CDR3: CASSFYEANVLTF. CDR3 nucleotide sequence: TGTGCCAGCAGCTTCTACGAGGCCAACGTCCTGACTTTC.

The chain joins TRBV7-9 to TRBJ1-1; D unresolved. V dropped 2 bases and J dropped 4 bases, with 20 bases sitting between them. The germline V gene has CDR1 SEHNR and CDR2 FQNEAQ (reference sequence). CDR3 length equals 17 residues. The CDR3 sequence: CASSLPAKGISSTEAFF. CDR3 sequence (DNA): TGTGCCAGCAGCTTACCGGCTAAAGGAATAAGTAGCACTGAAGCTTTCTTT.

This chain uses TRBV10-3 with TRBJ2-7, with D possibly TRBD2 on 6 matching bases. Per the germline V gene, CDR1 is ENHRY and CDR2 is SYGVKD. V lost 10 bases and J lost 7, with 20 bases in between. The CDR3 runs to 13 residues. The CDR3 protein is CATRAGQALEQYF. In DNA form, the CDR3 reads TGTGCCACCAGGGCGGGGCAGGCTTTAGAGCAGTACTTC.

This clone was observed a few times. The chain combines TRBV5-1 with TRBJ1-1, with D perhaps matching TRBD1 (5 bases). The CDR3 is 16 residues long. Trimming took off 1 base at V and 3 bases at J, with 16 bases between the two ends. Germline CDR1 is SGHRS and CDR2 is YFSETQ. The CDR3 DNA is TGCGCCAGCAGCTTGCGGCAGGCCGGGGGTTACACTGAAGCTTTCTTT. The encoded protein is CASSLRQAGGYTEAFF.

This clone was seen a few times. An end of the junction does not agree with germline; a read error may underlie this. The gene calls are TRBV6-4 and TRBJ1-1, with D perhaps matching TRBD1 (5 bases). Germline CDR1 reads MRHNA; CDR2 reads SNTAGT. CDR3 length equals 14 residues. The CDR3 DNA follows: TGTGCCAGCAGTGAAAGAGGTCAGGGAACTGTAGCTTTCTTT. Protein product: CASSERGQGTVAFF.

The chain joins TRBV5-6 to TRBJ1-4; 7 bases map to TRBD1. The CDR3 is made up of 14 amino acids. Germline V gene sequence: CDR1 SGHDT, CDR2 YYEEEE. J gave up 8 bases and V 4 bases, and 8 bases lay outside the gene matches. The CDR3 reads CASSRDSRAEKLFF. CDR3 DNA: TGTGCCAGCAGCCGGGACAGTCGCGCGGAAAAACTGTTTTTT. The variable domain in full, completed from reference TRBV5-6 and TRBJ1-4, reads DAGVTQSPTHLIKTRGQQVTLRCSPKSGHDTVSWYQQALGQGPQFIFQYYEEEERQRGNFPDRFSGHQFPNYSSELNVNALLLGDSALYLCASSRDSRAEKLFFGSGTQLSVL.

The CDR3 is CASSLKGPEQFF. The CDR3 nucleotides read TGCGCCAGCAGCTTGAAGGGCCCCGAGCAGTTCTTC. The chain recombines TRBV5-1 with TRBJ2-1; D uncertain. CDR1 is SGHRS and CDR2 is YFSETQ in the germline V gene. V lost 1 base and J lost 10, with 9 bases in between. The CDR3 has 12 amino acids.